A single sample is the source of the 28 T cell receptor beta chains below, sequenced in a study of blood T cell repertoires in COVID-19. Measured with immunoSEQ multiplex PCR; TCRdb has only the in-frame clones, and not every one. The table has roughly 200,000 clones, roughly 94% seen once. What was sequenced was peripheral blood. The receptors shown here come from a man aged 25-45 years with COVID-19, enrolled during active disease.

V usage is TRBV23-1 and J usage is TRBJ2-3; TRBD1 matches at 7 bases. TRBV23-1 is marked as an open reading frame, function uncertain. J gave up 6 bases and V 2 bases, and 5 bases lay outside the gene matches. The CDR3 totals 14 residues. CDR3 nucleotides: TGCGCCAGCAGTCAAGGGGACAGCTCGGATACGCAGTATTTT. The encoded protein is CASSQGDSSDTQYF.

Comments on this clone: A junction boundary mismatches the germline segment, possibly from a read error. This sequence joins TRBV2 and TRBJ2-2; 7 nucleotides line up with TRBD1. The length of the CDR3 is 15 residues. CDR1 and CDR2 (germline): SNHLY, FYNNEI. This CDR3 reads CASSVQGRNSGELFF. Here the CDR3 DNA reads TGTGCCAGCAGTGTACAGGGGCGGAACTCCGGGGAGCTGTTTTTT.

The sample holds one count of this clone. V usage is TRBV7-9 and J usage is TRBJ1-1, with D unclear. This CDR3 contains 14 residues. Germline V gene data show CDR1 as SEHNR and CDR2 as FQNEAQ (reference sequence). V lost 1 base and J 4 bases, leaving 10 bases between the germline ends. The DNA of the CDR3 is TGTGCCAGCAGCTTAGGGGGTGAGGGCACTGAAGCTTTCTTT. This codes for CASSLGGEGTEAFF.

The chain uses TRBV7-9 and TRBJ1-1; 7 bases map to TRBD1. The CDR3 extends over 15 amino acids. After removal of 5 bases from V and 3 bases from J, the junction contained 9 bases not matched to a gene. Germline V gene lookup returns CDR1 SEHNR and CDR2 FQNEAQ (reference sequence). Here the CDR3 DNA reads TGTGCCAGCAGCGCCTCGACAGGGCGGTACACTGAAGCTTTCTTT. It is translated as CASSASTGRYTEAFF.

The chain couples TRBV7-2 to TRBJ2-1; 8 bases are a match to TRBD1. Per germline, CDR1 SGHTA and CDR2 FQGNSA. J lost 14 bases, V lost 5 bases, and 8 bases had no gene match. CDR3 length: 12 residues. The CDR3: CASSLRQGSKFF. CDR3 nucleotide sequence: TGTGCCAGCAGCCTAAGACAGGGGAGTAAGTTCTTC.

J is TRBJ1-2 and V is TRBV4-1; 9 bases line up with TRBD1. The length of the CDR3 is 15 residues. The J segment lost 4 bases and the V segment lost 4 bases, leaving 7 bases of the junction unmatched. The germline V gene encodes CDR1 MGHRA and CDR2 YSYEKL. The DNA for the CDR3 is TGCGCCAGCAGCCCCCGGGACAGGGATCCCTATGGCTACACCTTC. It translates to CASSPRDRDPYGYTF.

This sequence joins TRBV19 and TRBJ2-1; 12 nucleotides line up with TRBD2. Germline CDR1 is LNHDA and CDR2 is SQIVND (reference sequence). V dropped 9 bases and J dropped 7; count of bases not matched to a gene: 7. This CDR3 comprises 14 residues. Here the CDR3 DNA reads TGTGCCAGCTCGACTAGCGGGGGATTAAATGAGCAGTTCTTC. Encoded protein: CASSTSGGLNEQFF.

The J gene is TRBJ1-6, the V gene TRBV9, with no clear D. V dropped 2 bases and J dropped 4 bases, with 7 bases sitting between them. Germline values: CDR1 SGDLS, CDR2 YYNGEE. The CDR3 has 14 amino acids. The CDR3 region has the DNA TGTGCCAGCAGCGTCGCGGATTATAATTCACCCCTCCACTTT. Amino acid sequence: CASSVADYNSPLHF.

CDR3 sequence: CASSRDRGSQGQPQHF. In nucleotides, the CDR3 is TGCGCCAGCAGCCGAGACAGGGGCTCCCAGGGTCAGCCCCAGCATTTT. V usage is TRBV4-1 and J usage is TRBJ1-5; 8 bases agree with TRBD1. The CDR3 is made up of 16 amino acids. Germline V gene lookup returns CDR1 MGHRA and CDR2 YSYEKL. J lost 6 bases, V lost 4 bases, and 11 bases had no gene match.

This chain links TRBV21-1 with TRBJ1-6; the table gives TRBD1 as D, unverified against the DNA. TRBV21-1 counts as a pseudogene. The CDR3 totals 18 residues. CDR3 sequence (DNA): TGTGCCAGCAGCAAAGCACGCGGACAGGGGGCAGGTTATTCACCCCTCCACTTT. Its protein is CASSKARGQGAGYSPLHF.

The rearrangement joins TRBV10-1 to TRBJ1-1; D is undetermined. The germline V gene has CDR1 WNHNN and CDR2 SYGVQD (reference sequence). The V end was cut by 8 bases, the J end by 3 bases, with 10 bases between. The CDR3 is made up of 12 amino acids. The CDR3 DNA is TGCGCCAGCGCCGGAGAGTACACTGAAGCTTTCTTT. Translating it yields CASAGEYTEAFF.

In DNA form, the CDR3 reads TGTGCCAGCAGTTTCAGGGGCTCCTATAATTCACCCCTCCACTTT. Its translation is CASSFRGSYNSPLHF. The V call is TRBV27, the J call TRBJ1-6; maybe TRBD1 (6 bases). Germline assignment: CDR1 MNHEY and CDR2 SMNVEV (reference sequence). The CDR3 loop spans 15 amino acids. V lost 3 bases and J 0 bases, leaving 6 bases between the germline ends.

In this sample, this clone turned up a few times. The chain uses TRBV4-1 and TRBJ2-7, with TRBD1 as a possible D gene (6 bases). This CDR3 region has 13 residues. Trimming took off 0 bases at V and 10 bases at J, with 13 bases between the two ends. CDR1 MGHRA and CDR2 YSYEKL come from the germline V gene. As DNA, the CDR3 is TGCGCCAGCAGCCAAGATCGGGAAGGGACACAGTACTTC. Its protein product is CASSQDREGTQYF.

The chain joins TRBV9 to TRBJ1-2, with D possibly matching TRBD1 (6 bases). Germline CDR1 SGDLS, CDR2 YYNGEE. Trimming stripped 1 base from V and 8 bases from J, with 12 bases between. The CDR3 covers 13 residues. The CDR3: CASSVSGGQGYTF. The DNA for the CDR3 is TGTGCCAGCAGCGTAAGCGGGGGGCAAGGCTACACCTTC.

V is TRBV2 and J is TRBJ1-5; D unclear. Deletions cut 1 base from V and 4 bases from J, with 8 bases between. Germline-derived CDR1 and CDR2 are SNHLY and FYNNEI. This CDR3 comprises 14 residues. The CDR3 nucleotides are TGTGCCAGCAGTGAAGGGCGGAAAAATCAGCCCCAGCATTTT. It specifies CASSEGRKNQPQHF.

The CDR3 here is CASSQTTSGYNEQFF. The CDR3 DNA reads as TGCGCCAGCAGCCAAACTACTAGCGGGTACAATGAGCAGTTCTTC. V usage is TRBV4-1 and J usage is TRBJ2-1, with 9 bases matching TRBD2. The V gene's germline CDR1 is MGHRA and CDR2 YSYEKL. Trimming at V came to 2 bases and at J to 4 bases, leaving 3 bases not matched to a gene. This CDR3 comprises 15 residues.

CDR3 protein: CASSQDGGGQGYTF. CDR3 sequence (DNA): TGTGCCAGCAGCCAAGACGGCGGGGGGCAGGGCTACACCTTC. This chain connects TRBV4-2 to TRBJ1-2, with D possibly being TRBD1 (6 bases). Germline V gene sequence: CDR1 LGHNA, CDR2 YNFKEQ. V lost 0 bases and J lost 8, with 13 bases in between. The CDR3 has 14 residues.

The chain combines TRBV18 with TRBJ1-2; 10 bases align to TRBD1. The CDR3 is made up of 14 amino acids. Germline V gene sequence: CDR1 KGHSH, CDR2 LQKENI. Trimming cost V 3 bases and J 8 bases; bases outside gene matches: 6. CDR3: CASSPSGTGVGYTF. In DNA, the CDR3 is TGTGCCAGCTCACCCTCCGGGACAGGGGTGGGCTACACCTTC.

The chain has TRBV2 and TRBJ1-2, with TRBD1 matching over 9 bases. CDR1 is SNHLY, CDR2 FYNNEI, per germline. The CDR3 has 17 amino acids. The ends lost 7 bases at V and 8 bases at J; junction bases unmatched: 20. The CDR3 loop is CASTGKFVTGGTKGYTF. The CDR3 coding sequence is TGTGCCAGCACTGGGAAATTTGTAACAGGGGGCACGAAGGGCTACACCTTC. Together with reference TRBV2 and TRBJ1-2, the CDR3 gives the full variable domain: EPEVTQTPSHQVTQMGQEVILRCVPISNHLYFYWYRQILGQKVEFLVSFYNNEISEKSEIFDDQFSVERPDGSNFTLKIRSTKLEDSAMYFCASTGKFVTGGTKGYTFGSGTRLTVV.

The chain combines TRBV7-3 with TRBJ2-3; D may be TRBD1 (6 bases). The CDR3 sequence is 15 residues long. V gave up 5 bases and J gave up 1 base, with 13 bases separating them. Germline V CDR1 and CDR2: SGHTA, FQGTGA. CDR3 amino acids: CASSPQGIGTDTQYF. The DNA for the CDR3 is TGTGCCAGCAGCCCTCAGGGGATAGGCACAGATACGCAGTATTTT.

CDR3 amino acids: CASSSGETQYF. CDR3 nucleotides: TGTGCCAGCAGCTCGGGGGAGACCCAGTACTTC. V gene TRBV7-9 combines with J gene TRBJ2-5; possibly TRBD2 for D (5 bases). The CDR3 is 11 residues long. Per the germline V gene, CDR1 is SEHNR and CDR2 is FQNEAQ (reference sequence). V was clipped by 4 bases and J by 5 bases, with 5 bases between them.

This rearrangement joins TRBV3-1 (or the pseudogene TRBV3-2) to TRBJ1-2, with D hard to call. Germline V gene sequence: CDR1 LGHDT, CDR2 YNNKEL (reference sequence). V was pared by 1 base and J by 8 bases, with 5 bases between. This CDR3 region has 11 residues. Here the CDR3 DNA reads TGTGCCAGCAGCCAAGGGCTGGGCTACACCTTC. Translation gives CASSQGLGYTF.

The J gene is TRBJ1-5, the V gene TRBV19, with 9 bases that match TRBD1. Germline assignment: CDR1 LNHDA and CDR2 SQIVND (reference sequence). The trim removed 3 bases at V and 4 bases at J, leaving 4 bases unmatched. The CDR3 contains 15 residues. For the CDR3, the DNA is TGTGCCAGTAGTATCCAGGGACAGGGTAATCAGCCCCAGCATTTT. Translated, it gives CASSIQGQGNQPQHF.

The rearrangement links TRBV2 to TRBJ1-5; D is possibly TRBD1 (6 bases). Germline assignment: CDR1 SNHLY and CDR2 FYNNEI. This CDR3 is 15 amino acids long. The ends were cut back, 5 bases at V and 0 bases at J, with 11 bases in the middle. The CDR3 bases are TGTGCCAGCAGTCCGGACAGTCATAGCAATCAGCCCCAGCATTTT. This encodes CASSPDSHSNQPQHF.

The V and J genes are TRBV6-5 and TRBJ1-2; a possible D gene is TRBD1 (5 bases). Looked up from germline, CDR1 is MNHEY and CDR2 is SVGAGI. There are 13 residues in the CDR3. V was cut by 6 bases and J by 2 bases, with 10 bases left in between. The DNA of the CDR3 is TGTGCCAGCAGCCCCCGGGGGAACTATGGCTACACCTTC. Translated: CASSPRGNYGYTF.

This chain's CDR3 is CASSGRQGTNTGELFF. DNA of the CDR3: TGTGCCAGCAGTGGGAGACAGGGGACGAACACCGGGGAGCTGTTTTTT. The V gene is TRBV25-1, the J gene TRBJ2-2; 8 bases are a match to TRBD1. CDR3 length: 16 amino acids. Germline V gene sequence: CDR1 MGHDK, CDR2 SYGVNS. V lost 4 bases and J lost 0; bases outside the gene matches: 4.

The chain employs TRBV19 and TRBJ1-2, with a weak D call TRBD1 (5 bases). V was trimmed by 7 bases and J by 1 base, leaving 13 bases between them. The germline V gene encodes CDR1 LNHDA and CDR2 SQIVND (reference sequence). The CDR3 is 14 amino acids. CDR3 sequence: CASNSAGLNYGYTF. For the CDR3, the DNA is TGTGCCAGTAATTCGGCAGGGCTTAACTATGGCTACACCTTC.

V usage is TRBV9 and J usage is TRBJ1-2; 7 positions agree with TRBD1. The germline V gene encodes CDR1 SGDLS and CDR2 YYNGEE. V was clipped by 2 bases and J by 4 bases; unmatched bases: 5. The CDR3 length is 14 residues. The CDR3 sequence: CASSVQTGSYGYTF. The CDR3 DNA is TGTGCCAGCAGCGTCCAGACAGGGAGCTATGGCTACACCTTC.